This T cell receptor (beta chain) was profiled in a study of cytomegalovirus exposure and HLA in healthy donors. This PCR relied on a set of 60 Vbeta primers and 13 Jbeta primers. TCRdb keeps only in-frame clones here, not all; method: immunoSEQ multiplex PCR. This sample has under 250,000 clones, with over 80% found just once. The table lists this clone with a count of one. J gave up 5 bases and V 6 bases, and 8 bases lay outside the gene matches. The CDR3 runs 15 residues. From germline, CDR1 is MNHEY and CDR2 SVGAGI. The chain combines TRBV6-5 with TRBJ2-5; 11 nucleotides line up with TRBD1. The sequenced sample consisted of PBMCs. The origin of this receptor is a man aged 40-55 years in good health and CMV-seropositive. The CDR3 DNA reads TGTGCCAGCAGAAGAGGACAGGGGGCTGGGGAGACCCAGTACTTC. As protein: CASRRGQGAGETQYF.